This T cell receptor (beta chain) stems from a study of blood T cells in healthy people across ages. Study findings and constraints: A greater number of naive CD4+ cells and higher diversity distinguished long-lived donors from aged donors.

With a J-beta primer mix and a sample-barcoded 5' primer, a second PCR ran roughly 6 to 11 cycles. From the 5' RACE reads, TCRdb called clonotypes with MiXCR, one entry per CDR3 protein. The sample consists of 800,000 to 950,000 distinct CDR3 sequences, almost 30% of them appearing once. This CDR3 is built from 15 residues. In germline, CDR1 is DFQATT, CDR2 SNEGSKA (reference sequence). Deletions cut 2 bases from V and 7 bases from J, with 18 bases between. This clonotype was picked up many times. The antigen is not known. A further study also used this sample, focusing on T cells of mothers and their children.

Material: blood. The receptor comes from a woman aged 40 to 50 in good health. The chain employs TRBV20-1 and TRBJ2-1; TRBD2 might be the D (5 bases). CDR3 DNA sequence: TGCAGTGCTAGATACCCCCGGGATTCAAGGAATGAGCAGTTCTTC. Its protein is CSARYPRDSRNEQFF.